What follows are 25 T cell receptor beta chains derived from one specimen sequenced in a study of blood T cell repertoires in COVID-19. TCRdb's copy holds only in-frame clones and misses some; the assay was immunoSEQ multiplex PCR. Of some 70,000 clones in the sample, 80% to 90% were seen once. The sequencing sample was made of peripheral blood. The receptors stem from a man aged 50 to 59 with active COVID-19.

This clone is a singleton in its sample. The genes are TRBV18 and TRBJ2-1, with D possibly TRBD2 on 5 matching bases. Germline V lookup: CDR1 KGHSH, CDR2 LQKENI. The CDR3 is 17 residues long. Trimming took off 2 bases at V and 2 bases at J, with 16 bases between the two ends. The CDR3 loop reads CASSPIPGVGAYNEQFF. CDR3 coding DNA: TGTGCCAGCTCACCAATTCCCGGGGTAGGCGCCTACAATGAGCAGTTCTTC.

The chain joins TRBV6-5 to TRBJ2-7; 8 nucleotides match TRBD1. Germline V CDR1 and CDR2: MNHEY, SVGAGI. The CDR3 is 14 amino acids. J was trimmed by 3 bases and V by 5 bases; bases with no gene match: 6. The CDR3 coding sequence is TGTGCCAGCAGTCGACAGGGGAGACGCTACGAGCAGTACTTC. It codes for CASSRQGRRYEQYF.

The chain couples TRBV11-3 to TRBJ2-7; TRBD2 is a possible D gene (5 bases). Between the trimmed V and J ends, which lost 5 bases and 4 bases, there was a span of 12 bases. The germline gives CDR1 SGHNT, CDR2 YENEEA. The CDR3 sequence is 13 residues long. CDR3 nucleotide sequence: TGTGCCAGCAGCCGAGGAGGCGGGTACGAGCAGTACTTC. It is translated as CASSRGGGYEQYF. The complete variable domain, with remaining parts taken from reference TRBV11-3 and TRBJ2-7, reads EAGVVQSPRYKIIEKKQPVAFWCNPISGHNTLYWYLQNLGQGPELLIRYENEEAVDDSQLPKDRFSAERLKGVDSTLKIQPAELGDSAVYLCASSRGGGYEQYFGPGTRLTVT.

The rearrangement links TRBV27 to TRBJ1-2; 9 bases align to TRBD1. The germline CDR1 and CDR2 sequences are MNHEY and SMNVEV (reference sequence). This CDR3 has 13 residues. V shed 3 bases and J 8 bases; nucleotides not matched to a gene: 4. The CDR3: CASSFNRGLGYTF. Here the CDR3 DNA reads TGTGCCAGCAGTTTCAACAGGGGGCTGGGCTACACCTTC.

The CDR3 protein is CASSPLGGEGYEQYF. CDR3 nucleotide sequence: TGTGCCAGCAGCCCCCTCGGCGGGGAGGGGTACGAGCAGTACTTC. The chain links TRBV28 to TRBJ2-7; 7 nucleotides match TRBD2. Germline V lookup: CDR1 MDHEN, CDR2 SYDVKM. V lost 6 bases and J lost 4; bases outside the gene matches: 12. The CDR3 loop spans 15 amino acids.

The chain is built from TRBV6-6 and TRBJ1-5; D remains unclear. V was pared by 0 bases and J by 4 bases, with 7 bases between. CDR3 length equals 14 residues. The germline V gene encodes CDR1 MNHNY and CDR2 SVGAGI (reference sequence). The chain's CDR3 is CASSYSTGNQPQHF. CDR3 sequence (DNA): TGTGCCAGCAGTTACTCGACGGGTAATCAGCCCCAGCATTTT.

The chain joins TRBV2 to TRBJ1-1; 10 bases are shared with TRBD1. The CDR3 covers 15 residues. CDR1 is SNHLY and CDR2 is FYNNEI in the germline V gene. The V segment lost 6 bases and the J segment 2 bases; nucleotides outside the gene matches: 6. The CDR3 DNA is TGTGCCAGCAGATCGAGGGACAGGGGTAACACTGAAGCTTTCTTT. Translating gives CASRSRDRGNTEAFF.

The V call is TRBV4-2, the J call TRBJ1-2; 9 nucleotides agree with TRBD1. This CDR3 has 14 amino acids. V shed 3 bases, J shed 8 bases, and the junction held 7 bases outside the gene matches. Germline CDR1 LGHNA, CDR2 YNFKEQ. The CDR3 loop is CASSHEQGAGGYTF. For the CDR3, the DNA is TGTGCCAGCAGCCATGAACAGGGGGCTGGCGGCTACACCTTC.

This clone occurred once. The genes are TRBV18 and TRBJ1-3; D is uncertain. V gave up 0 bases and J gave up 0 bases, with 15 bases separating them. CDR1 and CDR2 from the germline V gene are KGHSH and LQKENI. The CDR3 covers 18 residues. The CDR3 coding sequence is TGTGCCAGCTCACCACCAAGCGTACGCCTTTTCTCTGGAAACACCATATATTTT. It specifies CASSPPSVRLFSGNTIYF.

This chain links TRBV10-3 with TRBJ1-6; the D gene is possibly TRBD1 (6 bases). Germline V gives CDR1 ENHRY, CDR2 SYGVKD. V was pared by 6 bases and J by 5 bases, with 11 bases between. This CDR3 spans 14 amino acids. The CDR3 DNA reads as TGTGCCATCAGGGGGACAAGTCATAATTCACCCCTCCACTTT. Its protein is CAIRGTSHNSPLHF.

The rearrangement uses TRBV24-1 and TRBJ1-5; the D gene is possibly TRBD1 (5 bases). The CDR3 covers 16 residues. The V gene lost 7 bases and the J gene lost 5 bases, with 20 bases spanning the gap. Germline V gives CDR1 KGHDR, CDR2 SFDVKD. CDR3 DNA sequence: TGTGCCACCAGCCCGTCAGGGTCGGGGGGGGATCAGCCCCAGCATTTT. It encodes CATSPSGSGGDQPQHF.

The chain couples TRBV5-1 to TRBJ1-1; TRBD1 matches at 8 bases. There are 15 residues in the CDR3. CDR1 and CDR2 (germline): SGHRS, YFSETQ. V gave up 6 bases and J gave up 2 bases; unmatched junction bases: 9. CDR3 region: CASTMGGTGNTEAFF. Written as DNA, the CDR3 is TGCGCCAGCACTATGGGGGGGACAGGCAACACTGAAGCTTTCTTT.

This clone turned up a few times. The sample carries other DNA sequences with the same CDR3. The CDR3 here is CASSLGAQGYTF. CDR3 DNA: TGTGCCAGCAGTTTAGGGGCGCAGGGCTACACCTTC. This chain uses TRBV28 with TRBJ1-2; D might be TRBD1 (5 bases). Germline V gene sequence: CDR1 MDHEN, CDR2 SYDVKM. This CDR3 comprises 12 residues. The V gene lost 2 bases and the J gene lost 8 bases, with 9 bases spanning the gap.

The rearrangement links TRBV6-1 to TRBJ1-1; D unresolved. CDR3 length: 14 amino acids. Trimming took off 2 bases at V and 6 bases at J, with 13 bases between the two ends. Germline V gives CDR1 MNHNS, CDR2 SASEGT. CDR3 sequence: CASSESRVLAEAFF. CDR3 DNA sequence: TGTGCCAGCAGTGAATCGAGGGTTCTGGCTGAAGCTTTCTTT.

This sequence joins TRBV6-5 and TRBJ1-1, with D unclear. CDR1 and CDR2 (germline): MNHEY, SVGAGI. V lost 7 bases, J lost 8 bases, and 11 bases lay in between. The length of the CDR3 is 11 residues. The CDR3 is CASKYGEEAFF. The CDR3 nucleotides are TGTGCCAGCAAGTACGGGGAGGAAGCTTTCTTT.

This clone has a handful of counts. Written as DNA, the CDR3 is TGTGCCAGCAGCTTTAATACATACAATGAGCAGTTCTTC. Its protein product is CASSFNTYNEQFF. The rearrangement uses TRBV7-7 and TRBJ2-1; D not certain. V was cut by 3 bases and J by 4 bases, with 7 bases left in between. CDR1 is SSHAT, CDR2 FNYEAQ, per germline (reference sequence). The CDR3 sequence is 13 residues long.

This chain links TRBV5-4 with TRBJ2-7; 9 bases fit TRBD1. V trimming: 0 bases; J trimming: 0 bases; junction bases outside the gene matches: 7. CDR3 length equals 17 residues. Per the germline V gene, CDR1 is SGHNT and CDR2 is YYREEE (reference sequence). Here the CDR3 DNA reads TGTGCCAGCAGCTTGGCCCGGACAGGGGACTTCTCCTACGAGCAGTACTTC. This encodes CASSLARTGDFSYEQYF.

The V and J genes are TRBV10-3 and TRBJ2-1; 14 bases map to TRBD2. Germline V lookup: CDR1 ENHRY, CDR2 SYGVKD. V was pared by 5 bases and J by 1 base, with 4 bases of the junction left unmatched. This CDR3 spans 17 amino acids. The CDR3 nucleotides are TGTGCCATCAGTCCAGGACTAGCGGGAGGTTCCTACAATGAGCAGTTCTTC. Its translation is CAISPGLAGGSYNEQFF.

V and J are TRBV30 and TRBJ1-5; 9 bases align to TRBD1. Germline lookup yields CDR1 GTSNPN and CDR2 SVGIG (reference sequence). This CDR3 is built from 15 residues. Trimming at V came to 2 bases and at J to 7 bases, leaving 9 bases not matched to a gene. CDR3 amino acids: CAWSMGQGLHQPQHF. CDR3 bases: TGTGCCTGGAGTATGGGACAGGGTCTACACCAGCCCCAGCATTTT.

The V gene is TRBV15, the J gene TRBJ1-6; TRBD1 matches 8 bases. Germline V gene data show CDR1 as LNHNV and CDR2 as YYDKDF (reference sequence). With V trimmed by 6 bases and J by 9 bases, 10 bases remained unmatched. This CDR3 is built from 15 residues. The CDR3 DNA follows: TGTGCCACCAGACCGCCGACAGGGGCTGCTTCACCCCTCCACTTT. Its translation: CATRPPTGAASPLHF.

CDR3 amino acids: CASSDGTSTGELFF. CDR3 DNA sequence: TGTGCCAGCAGTGACGGGACTAGCACCGGGGAGCTGTTTTTT. The chain is built from TRBV6-4 and TRBJ2-2, with 8 bases aligning to TRBD2. The germline gives CDR1 MRHNA, CDR2 SNTAGT. There are 14 residues in the CDR3. J gave up 4 bases and V 2 bases, and 0 bases lay outside the gene matches.

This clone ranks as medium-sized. In DNA form, the CDR3 reads TGTGCCAGCAGAGGGACAGGGTTCAATCAGCCCCAGCATTTT. This translates into CASRGTGFNQPQHF. The chain joins TRBV6-6 to TRBJ1-5; TRBD1 matches at 9 bases. Unmatched junction bases numbered 3, after V lost 6 bases and J lost 3 bases. CDR1 and CDR2 from the germline V gene are MNHNY and SVGAGI (reference sequence). The CDR3 spans 14 residues.

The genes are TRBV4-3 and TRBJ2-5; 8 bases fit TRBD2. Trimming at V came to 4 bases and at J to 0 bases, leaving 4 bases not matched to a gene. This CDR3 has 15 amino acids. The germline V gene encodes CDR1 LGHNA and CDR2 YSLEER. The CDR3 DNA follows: TGCGCCAGCAGCCGCTTACTAGCGGACCAAGAGACCCAGTACTTC. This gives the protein CASSRLLADQETQYF.

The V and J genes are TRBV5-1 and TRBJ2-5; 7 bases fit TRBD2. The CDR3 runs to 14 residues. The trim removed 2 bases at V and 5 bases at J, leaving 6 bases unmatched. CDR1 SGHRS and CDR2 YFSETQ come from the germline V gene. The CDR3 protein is CASSFTGRKETQYF. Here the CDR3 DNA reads TGCGCCAGCAGCTTTACCGGGAGGAAGGAGACCCAGTACTTC. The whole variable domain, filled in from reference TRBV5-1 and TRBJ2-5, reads KAGVTQTPRYLIKTRGQQVTLSCSPISGHRSVSWYQQTPGQGLQFLFEYFSETQRNKGNFPGRFSGRQFSNSRSEMNVSTLELGDSALYLCASSFTGRKETQYFGPGTRLLVL.

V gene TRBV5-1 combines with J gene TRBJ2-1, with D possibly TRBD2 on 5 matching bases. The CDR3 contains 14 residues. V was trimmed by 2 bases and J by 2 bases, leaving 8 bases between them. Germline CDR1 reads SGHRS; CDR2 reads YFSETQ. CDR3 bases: TGCGCCAGCAGCTTCGGGGAGACCTACAATGAGCAGTTCTTC. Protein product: CASSFGETYNEQFF. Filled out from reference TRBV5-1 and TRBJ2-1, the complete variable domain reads KAGVTQTPRYLIKTRGQQVTLSCSPISGHRSVSWYQQTPGQGLQFLFEYFSETQRNKGNFPGRFSGRQFSNSRSEMNVSTLELGDSALYLCASSFGETYNEQFFGPGTRLTVL.